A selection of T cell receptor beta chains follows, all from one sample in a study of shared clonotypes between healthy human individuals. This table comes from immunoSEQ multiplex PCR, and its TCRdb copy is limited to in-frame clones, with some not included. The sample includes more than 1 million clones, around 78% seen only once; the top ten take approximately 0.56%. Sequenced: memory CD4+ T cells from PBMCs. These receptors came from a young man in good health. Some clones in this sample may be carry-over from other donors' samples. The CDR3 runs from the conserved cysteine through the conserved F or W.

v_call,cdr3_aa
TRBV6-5,CASSYSMGTEAFF
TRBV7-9,CASSLGPGGEDTQYF
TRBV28,CASSLLMGTGVRTSVYNEQFF
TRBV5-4,CASSSPGQSREQYF
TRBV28,CASSLADVGGFEQYF
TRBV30,CAWSEGLPYEQYF
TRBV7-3,CASSLTRDSYNEQFF
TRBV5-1,CASSLEGSNPSYEQYF
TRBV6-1,CASIRTVNTEAFF
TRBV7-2,CASSFRGWDTEAFF
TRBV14,CASSQEKGVADTDTQYF
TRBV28,CASGTRAGKETQYF
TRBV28,CASGPWNTEAFF
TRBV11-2,CASSRGTSYEQYF
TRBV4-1,CASSQLLAGFSSYEQYF
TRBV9,CASSVGLAGSEQYF
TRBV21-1,CASSKEGGPSDGYTF
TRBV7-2,CASSPGSPDTQYF
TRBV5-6,CASSSTSGIPNF
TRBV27,CASSPITGELFF
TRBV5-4,CASRYKTNTEAFF
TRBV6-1,CAMDGAGVGEQYF
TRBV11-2,CASSNSGSRTDTQYF
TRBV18,CASSPGTGGAGYGYTF
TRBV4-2,CASSLRLAGDSYNEQFF
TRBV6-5,CASSRPGETQYF
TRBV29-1,CSVVGGANTEAFF
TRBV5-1,CASSPLAGFFYEQYF
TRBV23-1,CASSQSRSGRAAYF
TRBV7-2,CASSSLPGGGGADTQYF
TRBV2,CASRAEVGAGELFF
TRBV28,CASSPIVNSYGYTF
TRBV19,CASSMTSGETQYF
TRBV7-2,CASSPGTENEQFF
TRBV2,CASRRDRMNTEAFF
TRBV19,CASSSIGAGGNTEAFF
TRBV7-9,CASSLLGSTQYF
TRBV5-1,CASSLSSGYEQYF
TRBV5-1,CASSSTGMDHYEQYF
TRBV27,CASSLTGTSGRNGYEQYF
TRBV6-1,CASTERGRTDTQYF
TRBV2,CASSRGSYEQYF
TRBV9,CASSVATFTRGLNEQYF
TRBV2,CASSVRLAGVTDTQYF
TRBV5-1,CASSSQGARYEQFF
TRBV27,CASSGQGVNQPQHF
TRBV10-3,CAISEPGAGNEKLFF
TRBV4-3,CASSQPGRSEQFF
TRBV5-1,CASSPDIVGYNEQFF
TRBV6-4,CASSDYRGPSLPGELFF